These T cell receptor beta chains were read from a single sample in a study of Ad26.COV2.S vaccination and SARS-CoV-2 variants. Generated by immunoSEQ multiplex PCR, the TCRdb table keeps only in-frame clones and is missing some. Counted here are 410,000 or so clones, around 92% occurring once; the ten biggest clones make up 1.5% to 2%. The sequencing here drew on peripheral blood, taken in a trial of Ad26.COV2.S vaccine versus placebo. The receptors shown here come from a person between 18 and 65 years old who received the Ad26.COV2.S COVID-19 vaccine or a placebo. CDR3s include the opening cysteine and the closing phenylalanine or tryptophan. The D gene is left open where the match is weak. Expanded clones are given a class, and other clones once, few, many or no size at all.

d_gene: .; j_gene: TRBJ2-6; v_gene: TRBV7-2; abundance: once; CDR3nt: TGTGCCAGCAGCTACAGACTTGGGGCTAGGGGGTCTGGGGCCAACGTCCTGACTTTC; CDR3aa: CASSYRLGARGSGANVLTF
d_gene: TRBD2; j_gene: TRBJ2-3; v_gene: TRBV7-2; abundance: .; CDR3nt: TGTGCCAGCAGCTTAGCGGGACTAGCCTTACGCACAGATACGCAGTATTTT; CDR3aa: CASSLAGLALRTDTQYF
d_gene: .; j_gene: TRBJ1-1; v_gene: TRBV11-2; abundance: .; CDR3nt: TGTGCCAGCAGCTTCACAGGGACCGCTGAAGCTTTCTTT; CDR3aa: CASSFTGTAEAFF
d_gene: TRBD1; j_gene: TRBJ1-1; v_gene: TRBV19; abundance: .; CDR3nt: TGTGCCAGTAGTACCGGGACAGGGACCACTGAAGCTTTCTTT; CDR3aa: CASSTGTGTTEAFF
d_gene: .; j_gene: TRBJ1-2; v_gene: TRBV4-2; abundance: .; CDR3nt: TGTGCCAGCAGCCAAGTGGGGGGCACAGCTAACTATGGCTACACCTTC; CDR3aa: CASSQVGGTANYGYTF
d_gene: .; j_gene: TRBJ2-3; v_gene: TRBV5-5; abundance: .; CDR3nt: TGTGCCAGCAGCTTGGGAGGGTTCACAGATACGCAGTATTTT; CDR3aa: CASSLGGFTDTQYF
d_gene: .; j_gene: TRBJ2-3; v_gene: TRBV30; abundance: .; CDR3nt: TGTGCCTGGAGTGTAGGGACGGGTAGCACAGATACGCAGTATTTT; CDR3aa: CAWSVGTGSTDTQYF
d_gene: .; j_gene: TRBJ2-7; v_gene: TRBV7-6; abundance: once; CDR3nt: TGTGCCAGCAGCCTTAAACCGGGACAACAGTCTTACGAGCAGTACTTC; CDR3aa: CASSLKPGQQSYEQYF
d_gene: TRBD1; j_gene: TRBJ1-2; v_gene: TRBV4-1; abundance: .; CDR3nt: TGCGCCAGCAGCCAAGATGGGGCAGGGGGTAACTATGGCTACACCTTC; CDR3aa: CASSQDGAGGNYGYTF
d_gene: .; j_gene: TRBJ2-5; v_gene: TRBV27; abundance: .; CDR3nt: TGTGCCAGCAGTTTATTCCCCGGGCTAGAGACCCAGTACTTC; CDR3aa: CASSLFPGLETQYF
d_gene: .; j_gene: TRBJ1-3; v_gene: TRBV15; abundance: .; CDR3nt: TGTGCCACCAGCAGAACGGGGGGTCGAGACACCATATATTTT; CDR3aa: CATSRTGGRDTIYF
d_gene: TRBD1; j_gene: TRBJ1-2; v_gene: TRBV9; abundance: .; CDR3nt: TGTGCCAGCAGCGCCACACGGGACAGTAGATTCTATGGCTACACCTTC; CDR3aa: CASSATRDSRFYGYTF
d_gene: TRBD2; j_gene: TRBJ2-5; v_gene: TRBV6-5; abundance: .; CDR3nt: TGTGCCAGCAGCGGGGGGGACCGAGAGACCCAGTACTTC; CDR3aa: CASSGGDRETQYF
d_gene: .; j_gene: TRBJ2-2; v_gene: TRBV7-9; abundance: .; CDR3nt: TGTGCCGGTTCGGGACAGAACACCGGGGAGCTGTTTTTT; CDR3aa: CAGSGQNTGELFF
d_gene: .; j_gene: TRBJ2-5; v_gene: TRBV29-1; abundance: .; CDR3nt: TGCAGCGCCGGACGGAACCAAGAGACCCAGTACTTC; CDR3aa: CSAGRNQETQYF
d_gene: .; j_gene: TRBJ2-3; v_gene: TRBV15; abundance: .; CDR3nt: TGTGCCACCAGCAGAGGGATTAGGACGGATACGCAGTATTTT; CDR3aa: CATSRGIRTDTQYF
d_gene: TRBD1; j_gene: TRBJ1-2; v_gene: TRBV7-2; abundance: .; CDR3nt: TGTGCCAGCAGCAATAGACAGGGGAGTAACTATGGCTACACCTTC; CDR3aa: CASSNRQGSNYGYTF
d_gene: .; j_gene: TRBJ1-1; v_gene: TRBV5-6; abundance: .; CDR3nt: TGTGCCAGCAGCTTGGGGGCTACTGAAGCTTTCTTT; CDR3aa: CASSLGATEAFF
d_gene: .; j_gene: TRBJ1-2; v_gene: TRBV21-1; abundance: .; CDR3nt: TGTGCCAGCAGCGGGGACAGGGGGAACCACTATGGCTACACCTTC; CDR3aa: CASSGDRGNHYGYTF
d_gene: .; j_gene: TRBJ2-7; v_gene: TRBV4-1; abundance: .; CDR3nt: TGCGCCAGCAGCCACCCCGGGACCGAGACCTACGAGCAGTACTTC; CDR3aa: CASSHPGTETYEQYF
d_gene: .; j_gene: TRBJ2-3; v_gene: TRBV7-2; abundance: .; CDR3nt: TGTGCCAGCAGCCATAGATCACAGGGTTGGGACACAGATACGCAGTATTTT; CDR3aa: CASSHRSQGWDTDTQYF
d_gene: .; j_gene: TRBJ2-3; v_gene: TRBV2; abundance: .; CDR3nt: TGTGCCAGCAGGGCAACGACCGTCCGAGGGACAGATACGCAGTATTTT; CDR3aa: CASRATTVRGTDTQYF
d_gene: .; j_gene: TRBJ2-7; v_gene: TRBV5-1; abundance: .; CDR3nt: TGCGCCAGCAGCCCGGCCCCAAAGTCCCACTACGAGCAGTACTTC; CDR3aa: CASSPAPKSHYEQYF
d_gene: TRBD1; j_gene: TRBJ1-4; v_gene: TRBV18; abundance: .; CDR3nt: TGTGCCAGCTCACCAGACAGGGGGCGCGTTGAAAAACTGTTTTTT; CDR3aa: CASSPDRGRVEKLFF
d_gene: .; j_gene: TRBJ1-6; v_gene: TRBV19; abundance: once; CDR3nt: TGTGCCAGTAGTATAAATAGGGTGCTTTATAATTCACCCCTCCACTTT; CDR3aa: CASSINRVLYNSPLHF
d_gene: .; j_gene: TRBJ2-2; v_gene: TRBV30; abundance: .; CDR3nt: TGTGCCTGGAGTACCGGGAAGGTGGGGGAGCTGTTTTTT; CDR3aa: CAWSTGKVGELFF
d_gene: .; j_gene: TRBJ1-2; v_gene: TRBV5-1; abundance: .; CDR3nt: TGCGCCAGCAGCTTGGCTACAGGGCCCGAGAGTGGCTACACCTTC; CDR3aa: CASSLATGPESGYTF
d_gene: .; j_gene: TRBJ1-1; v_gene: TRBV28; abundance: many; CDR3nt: TGTGCCAGCAGTCACCGTCGGGTAGCTTTCTTT; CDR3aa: CASSHRRVAFF
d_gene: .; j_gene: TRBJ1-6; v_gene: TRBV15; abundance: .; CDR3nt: TGTGCCACCACTCAAGTTCTGTCTTCCTATAATTCACCCCTCCACTTT; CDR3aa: CATTQVLSSYNSPLHF
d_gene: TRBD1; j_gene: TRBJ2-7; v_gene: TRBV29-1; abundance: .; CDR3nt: TGCAGCGTTGAGACAGGGGGAGTGTACGAGCAGTACTTC; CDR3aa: CSVETGGVYEQYF
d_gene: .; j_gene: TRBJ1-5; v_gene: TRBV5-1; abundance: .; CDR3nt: TGCGCCAGCAGCTTGGGACCGGGCAATCAGCCCCAGCATTTT; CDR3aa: CASSLGPGNQPQHF
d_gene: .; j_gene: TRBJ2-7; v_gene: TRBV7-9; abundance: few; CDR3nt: TGTGCCAGCAGCTCAGGCCATTTTCCTTACGAGCAGTACTTC; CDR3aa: CASSSGHFPYEQYF
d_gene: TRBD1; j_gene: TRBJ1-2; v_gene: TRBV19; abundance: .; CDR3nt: TGTGCCAGTATCAGACAGGGGAATAACTATGGCTACACCTTC; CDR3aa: CASIRQGNNYGYTF
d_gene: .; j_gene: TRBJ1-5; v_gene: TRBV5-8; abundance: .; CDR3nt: TGTGCCAGCAGCTCGACAGTTTTGAGCAATCAGCCCCAGCATTTT; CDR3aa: CASSSTVLSNQPQHF
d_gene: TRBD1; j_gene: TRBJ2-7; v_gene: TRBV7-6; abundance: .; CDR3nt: TGTGCCAGCAGCTCGGGACAGGGGGTATACGAGCAGTACTTC; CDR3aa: CASSSGQGVYEQYF
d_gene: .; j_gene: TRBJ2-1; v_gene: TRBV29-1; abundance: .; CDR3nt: TGCAGCGTTGCTACCGTCAGCTACAATGAGCAGTTCTTC; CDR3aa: CSVATVSYNEQFF
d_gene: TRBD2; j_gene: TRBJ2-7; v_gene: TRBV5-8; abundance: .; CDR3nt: TGTGCCAGCAGCTTGGCCAAGGCGGGGGGCTCCTACGAGCAGTACTTC; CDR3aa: CASSLAKAGGSYEQYF
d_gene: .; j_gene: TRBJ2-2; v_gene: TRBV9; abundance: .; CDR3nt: TGTGCCAGCAGCGAGAGGGGAGGAGGGCTTAACACCGGGGAGCTGTTTTTT; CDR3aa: CASSERGGGLNTGELFF
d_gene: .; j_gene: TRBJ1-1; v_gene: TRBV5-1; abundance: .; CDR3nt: TGCGCCAGCAGCTCCCCCGAGAGGGGTGCCACTGAAGCTTTCTTT; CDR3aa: CASSSPERGATEAFF
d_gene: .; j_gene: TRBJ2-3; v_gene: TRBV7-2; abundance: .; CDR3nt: TGTGCCAGCAGCTTAAGGCCCGGGGGTTCAGATACGCAGTATTTT; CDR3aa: CASSLRPGGSDTQYF
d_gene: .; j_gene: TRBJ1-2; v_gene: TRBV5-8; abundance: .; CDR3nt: TGTGCCAGCAGCCGGACTGAGGCTAACTATGGCTACACCTTC; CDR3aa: CASSRTEANYGYTF
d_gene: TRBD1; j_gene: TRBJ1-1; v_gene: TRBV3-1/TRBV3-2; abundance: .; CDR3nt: TGTGCCAGCAGCCAAGATCGGGGACAGGGATGGAGAACTGAAGCTTTCTTT; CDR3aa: CASSQDRGQGWRTEAFF
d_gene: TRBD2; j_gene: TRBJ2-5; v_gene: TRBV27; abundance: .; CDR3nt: TGTGCCAGCAAACCAGCTGTCGGGGGGAGTATACAAGAGACCCAGTACTTC; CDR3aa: CASKPAVGGSIQETQYF
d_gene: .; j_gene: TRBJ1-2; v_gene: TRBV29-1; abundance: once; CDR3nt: TGCAGCGGCTGGGATCGACAGGCGATTAACTATGGCTACACCTTC; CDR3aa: CSGWDRQAINYGYTF
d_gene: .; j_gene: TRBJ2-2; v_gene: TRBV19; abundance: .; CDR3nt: TGTGCCAGTAGTATAGACAACGGGGAGCTGTTTTTT; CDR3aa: CASSIDNGELFF
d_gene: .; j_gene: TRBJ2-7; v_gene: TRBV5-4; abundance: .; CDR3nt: TGTGCCAGCAGCGATACTCAGGAGTACGAGCAGTACTTC; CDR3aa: CASSDTQEYEQYF
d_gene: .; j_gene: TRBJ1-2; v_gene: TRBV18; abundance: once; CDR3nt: TGTGCCAGCTCACAAGAAACAGGGCCTCAGGGCTATGGCTACACCTTC; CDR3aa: CASSQETGPQGYGYTF
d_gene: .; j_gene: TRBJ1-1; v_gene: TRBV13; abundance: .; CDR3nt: TGTGCCAGCAGCCCCCTTACGGGGGCTATAACTGAAGCTTTCTTT; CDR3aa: CASSPLTGAITEAFF
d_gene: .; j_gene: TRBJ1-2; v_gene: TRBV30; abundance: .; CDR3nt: TGTGCCTGGAGTTGGGGGCGGGGAGGCTACACCTTC; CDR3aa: CAWSWGRGGYTF
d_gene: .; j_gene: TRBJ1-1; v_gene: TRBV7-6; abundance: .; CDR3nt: TGTGCCAGCTCAGAATCTACGGGGGGCACTGAAGCTTTCTTT; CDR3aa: CASSESTGGTEAFF